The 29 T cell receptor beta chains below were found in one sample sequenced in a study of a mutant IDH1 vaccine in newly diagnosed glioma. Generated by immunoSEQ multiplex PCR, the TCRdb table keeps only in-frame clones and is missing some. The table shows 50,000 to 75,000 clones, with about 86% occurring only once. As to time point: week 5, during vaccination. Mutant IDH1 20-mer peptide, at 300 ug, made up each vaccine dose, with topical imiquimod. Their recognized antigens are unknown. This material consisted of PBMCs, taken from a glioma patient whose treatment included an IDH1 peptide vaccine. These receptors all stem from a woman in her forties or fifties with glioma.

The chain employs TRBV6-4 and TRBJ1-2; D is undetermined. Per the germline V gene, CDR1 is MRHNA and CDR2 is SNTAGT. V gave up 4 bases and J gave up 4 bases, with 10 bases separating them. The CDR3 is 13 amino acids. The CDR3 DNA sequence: TGTGCCAGCAGTGCGGGCAGAGCCTATGGCTACACCTTC. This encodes CASSAGRAYGYTF.

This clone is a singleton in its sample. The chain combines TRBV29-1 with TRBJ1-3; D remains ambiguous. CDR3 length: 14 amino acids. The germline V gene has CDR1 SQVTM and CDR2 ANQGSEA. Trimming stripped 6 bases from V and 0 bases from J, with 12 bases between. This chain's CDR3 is CSVEQQHSGNTIYF. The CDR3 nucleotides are TGCAGCGTGGAACAGCAACACTCTGGAAACACCATATATTTT.

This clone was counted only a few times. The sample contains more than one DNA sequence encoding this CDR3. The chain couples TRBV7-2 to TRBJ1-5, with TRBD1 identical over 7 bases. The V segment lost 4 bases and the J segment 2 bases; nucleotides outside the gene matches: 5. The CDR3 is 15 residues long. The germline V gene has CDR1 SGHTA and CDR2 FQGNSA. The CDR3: CASSSRTGGNQPQHF. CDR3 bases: TGTGCCAGCAGCTCTCGGACAGGTGGCAATCAGCCCCAGCATTTT.

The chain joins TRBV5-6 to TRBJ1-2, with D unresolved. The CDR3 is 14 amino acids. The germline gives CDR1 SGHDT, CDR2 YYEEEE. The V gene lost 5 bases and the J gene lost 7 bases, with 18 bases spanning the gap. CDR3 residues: CASRVGHVSTGYTF. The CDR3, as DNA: TGTGCCAGCAGAGTGGGCCACGTCTCTACTGGCTACACCTTC.

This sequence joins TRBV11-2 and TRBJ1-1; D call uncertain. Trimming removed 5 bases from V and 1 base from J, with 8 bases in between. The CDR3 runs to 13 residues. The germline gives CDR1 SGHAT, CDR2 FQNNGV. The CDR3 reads CASSLKGNTEAFF. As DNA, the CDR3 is TGTGCCAGCAGCCTAAAGGGGAACACTGAAGCTTTCTTT.

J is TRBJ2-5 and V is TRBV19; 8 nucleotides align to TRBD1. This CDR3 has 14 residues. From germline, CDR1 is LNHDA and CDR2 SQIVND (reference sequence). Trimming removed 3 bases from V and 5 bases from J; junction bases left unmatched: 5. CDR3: CASSIGQGAETQYF. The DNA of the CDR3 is TGTGCCAGTAGTATCGGGCAGGGGGCTGAGACCCAGTACTTC.

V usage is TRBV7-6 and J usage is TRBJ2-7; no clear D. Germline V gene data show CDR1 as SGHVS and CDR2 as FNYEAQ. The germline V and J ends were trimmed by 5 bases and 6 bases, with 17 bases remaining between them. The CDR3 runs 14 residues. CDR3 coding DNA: TGTGCCAGCAGCCCAGCCGGAATTTTCTCCGAGCAGTACTTC. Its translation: CASSPAGIFSEQYF.

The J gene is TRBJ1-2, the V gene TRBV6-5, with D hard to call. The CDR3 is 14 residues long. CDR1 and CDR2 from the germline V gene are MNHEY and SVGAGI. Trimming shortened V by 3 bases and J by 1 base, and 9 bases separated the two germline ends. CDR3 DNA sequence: TGTGCCAGCAGTTATACAGAGATTAACTATGGCTACACCTTC. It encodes CASSYTEINYGYTF.

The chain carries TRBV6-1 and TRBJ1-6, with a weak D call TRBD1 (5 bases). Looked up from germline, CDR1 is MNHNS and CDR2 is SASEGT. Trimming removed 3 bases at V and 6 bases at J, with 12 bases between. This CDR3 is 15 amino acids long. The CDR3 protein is CASSDLDIVNSPLHF. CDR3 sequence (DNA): TGTGCCAGCAGTGATCTGGACATCGTTAATTCACCCCTCCACTTT.

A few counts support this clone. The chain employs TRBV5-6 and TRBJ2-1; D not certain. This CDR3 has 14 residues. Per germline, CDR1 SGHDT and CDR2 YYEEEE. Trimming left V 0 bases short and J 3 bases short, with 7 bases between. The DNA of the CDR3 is TGTGCCAGCAGCTTGGCCCAGGACTACAATGAGCAGTTCTTC. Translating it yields CASSLAQDYNEQFF. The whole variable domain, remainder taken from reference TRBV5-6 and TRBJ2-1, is DAGVTQSPTHLIKTRGQQVTLRCSPKSGHDTVSWYQQALGQGPQFIFQYYEEEERQRGNFPDRFSGHQFPNYSSELNVNALLLGDSALYLCASSLAQDYNEQFFGPGTRLTVL.

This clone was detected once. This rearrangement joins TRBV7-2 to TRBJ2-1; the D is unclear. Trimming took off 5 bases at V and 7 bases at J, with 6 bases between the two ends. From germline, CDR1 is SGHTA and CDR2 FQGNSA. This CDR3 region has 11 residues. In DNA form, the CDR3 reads TGTGCCAGCAGCCGCAGAAATGAGCAGTTCTTC. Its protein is CASSRRNEQFF.

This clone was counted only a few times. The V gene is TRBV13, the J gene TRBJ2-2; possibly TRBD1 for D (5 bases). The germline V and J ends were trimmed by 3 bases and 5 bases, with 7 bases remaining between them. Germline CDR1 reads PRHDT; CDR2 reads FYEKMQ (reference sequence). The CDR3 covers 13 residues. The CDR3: CASSFRGTGELFF. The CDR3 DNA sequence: TGTGCCAGCAGCTTTAGGGGAACCGGGGAGCTGTTTTTT.

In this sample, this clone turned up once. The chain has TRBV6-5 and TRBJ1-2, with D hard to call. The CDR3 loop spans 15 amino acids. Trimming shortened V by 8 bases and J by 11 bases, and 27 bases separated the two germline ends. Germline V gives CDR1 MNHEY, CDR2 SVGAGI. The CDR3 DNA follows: TGTGCCAGCGCCCAAGGAGGCATTAATGGTCTGGGTTACACCTTC. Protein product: CASAQGGINGLGYTF.

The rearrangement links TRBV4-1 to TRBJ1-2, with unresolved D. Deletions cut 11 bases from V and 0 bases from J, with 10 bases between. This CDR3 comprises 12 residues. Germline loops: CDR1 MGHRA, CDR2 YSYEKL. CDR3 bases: TGCGCCCCGCCGACAACTAACTATGGCTACACCTTC. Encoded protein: CAPPTTNYGYTF.

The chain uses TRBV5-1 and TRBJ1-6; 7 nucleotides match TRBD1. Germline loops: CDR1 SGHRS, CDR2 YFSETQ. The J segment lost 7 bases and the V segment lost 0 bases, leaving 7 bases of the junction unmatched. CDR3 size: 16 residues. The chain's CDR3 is CASSLEFQGGNSPLHF. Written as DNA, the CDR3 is TGCGCCAGCAGCTTGGAATTTCAGGGGGGCAATTCACCCCTCCACTTT.

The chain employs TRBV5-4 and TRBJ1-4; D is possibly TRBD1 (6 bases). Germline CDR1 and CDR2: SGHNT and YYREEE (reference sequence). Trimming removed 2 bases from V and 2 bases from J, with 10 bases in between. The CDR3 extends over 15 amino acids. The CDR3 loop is CASSFDRHTNEKLFF. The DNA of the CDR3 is TGTGCCAGCAGCTTTGACAGGCACACTAATGAAAAACTGTTTTTT.

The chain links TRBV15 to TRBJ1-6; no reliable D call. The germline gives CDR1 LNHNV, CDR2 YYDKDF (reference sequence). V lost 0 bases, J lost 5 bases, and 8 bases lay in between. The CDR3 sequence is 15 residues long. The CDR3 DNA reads TGTGCCACCAGCAGAGATAACAGCCATAATTCACCCCTCCACTTT. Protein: CATSRDNSHNSPLHF.

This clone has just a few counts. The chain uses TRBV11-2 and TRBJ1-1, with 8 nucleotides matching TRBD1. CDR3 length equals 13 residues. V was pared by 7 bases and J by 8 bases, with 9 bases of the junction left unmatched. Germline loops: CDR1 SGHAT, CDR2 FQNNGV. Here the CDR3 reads CASTALRDREAFF. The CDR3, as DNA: TGTGCCAGCACCGCCCTCCGGGACAGGGAAGCTTTCTTT.

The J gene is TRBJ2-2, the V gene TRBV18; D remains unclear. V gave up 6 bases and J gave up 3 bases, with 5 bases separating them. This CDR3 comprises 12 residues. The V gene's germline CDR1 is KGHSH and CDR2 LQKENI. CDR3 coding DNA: TGTGCCAGCTCGCCGGACACCGGGGAGCTGTTTTTT. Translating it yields CASSPDTGELFF. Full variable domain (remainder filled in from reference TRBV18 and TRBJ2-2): NAGVMQNPRHLVRRRGQEARLRCSPMKGHSHVYWYRQLPEEGLKFMVYLQKENIIDESGMPKERFSAEFPKEGPSILRIQQVVRGDSAAYFCASSPDTGELFFGEGSRLTVL.

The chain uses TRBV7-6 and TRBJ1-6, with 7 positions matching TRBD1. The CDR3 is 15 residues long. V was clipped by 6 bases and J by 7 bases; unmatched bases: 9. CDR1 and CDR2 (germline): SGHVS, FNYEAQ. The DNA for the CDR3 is TGTGCCAGCAGTCCGGACAGGTTAGGGAATTCACCCCTCCACTTT. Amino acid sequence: CASSPDRLGNSPLHF.

The CDR3 region is CASSPRSTGARGYGYTF. CDR3 bases: TGTGCCAGTAGTCCTCGCTCCACGGGGGCGCGGGGCTATGGCTACACCTTC. The chain uses TRBV19 and TRBJ1-2; tentative D call: TRBD1 (6 bases). The CDR3 runs to 17 residues. Germline V gene sequence: CDR1 LNHDA, CDR2 SQIVND (reference sequence). V was clipped by 5 bases and J by 4 bases, with 23 bases between them.

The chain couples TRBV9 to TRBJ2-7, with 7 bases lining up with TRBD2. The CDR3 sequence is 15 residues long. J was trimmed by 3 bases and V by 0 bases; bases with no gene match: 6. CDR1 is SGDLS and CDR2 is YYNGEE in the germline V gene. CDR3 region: CASSVASGAFYEQYF. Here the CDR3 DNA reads TGTGCCAGCAGCGTAGCCAGCGGGGCATTCTACGAGCAGTACTTC. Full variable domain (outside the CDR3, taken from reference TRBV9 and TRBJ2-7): DSGVTQTPKHLITATGQRVTLRCSPRSGDLSVYWYQQSLDQGLQFLIQYYNGEERAKGNILERFSAQQFPDLHSELNLSSLELGDSALYFCASSVASGAFYEQYFGPGTRLTVT.

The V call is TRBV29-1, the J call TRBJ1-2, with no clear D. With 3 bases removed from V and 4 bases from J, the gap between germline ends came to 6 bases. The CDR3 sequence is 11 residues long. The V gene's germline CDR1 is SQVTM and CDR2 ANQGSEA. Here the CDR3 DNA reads TGCAGCGTTGACAGAGGCTATGGCTACACCTTC. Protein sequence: CSVDRGYGYTF.

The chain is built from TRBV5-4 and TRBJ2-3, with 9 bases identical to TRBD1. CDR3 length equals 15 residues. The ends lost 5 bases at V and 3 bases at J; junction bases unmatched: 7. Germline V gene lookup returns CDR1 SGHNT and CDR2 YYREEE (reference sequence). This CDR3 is CASSNTGGRTDTQYF. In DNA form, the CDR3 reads TGTGCCAGCAGTAATACAGGGGGCCGAACAGATACGCAGTATTTT.

The CDR3 DNA follows: TGTGCCAGCAGCTTAGGACAGGGCACCTACGAGCAGTACTTC. It specifies CASSLGQGTYEQYF. The chain has TRBV7-2 and TRBJ2-7, with TRBD1 matching over 7 bases. Germline V gene data show CDR1 as SGHTA and CDR2 as FQGNSA. The CDR3 is 14 amino acids. The trim removed 1 base at V and 2 bases at J, leaving 2 bases unmatched.

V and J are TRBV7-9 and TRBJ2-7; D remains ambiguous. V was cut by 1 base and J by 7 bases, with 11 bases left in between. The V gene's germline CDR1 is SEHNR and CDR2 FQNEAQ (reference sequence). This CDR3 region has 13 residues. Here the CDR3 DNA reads TGTGCCAGCAGCTTAGAGAACCTTGAAGAGCAGTACTTC. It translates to CASSLENLEEQYF.

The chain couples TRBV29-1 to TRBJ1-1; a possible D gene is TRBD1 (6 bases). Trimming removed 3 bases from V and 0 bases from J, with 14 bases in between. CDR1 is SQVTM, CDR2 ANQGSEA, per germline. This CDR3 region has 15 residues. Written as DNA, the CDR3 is TGCAGCGTTGACCCACAGGGAATTATGAACACTGAAGCTTTCTTT. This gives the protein CSVDPQGIMNTEAFF.

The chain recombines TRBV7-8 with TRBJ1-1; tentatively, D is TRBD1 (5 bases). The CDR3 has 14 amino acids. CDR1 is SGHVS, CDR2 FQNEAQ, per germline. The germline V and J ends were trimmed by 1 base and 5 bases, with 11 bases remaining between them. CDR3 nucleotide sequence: TGTGCCAGCAGCTTAGAAGTGGAGGGGACTGAAGCTTTCTTT. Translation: CASSLEVEGTEAFF.

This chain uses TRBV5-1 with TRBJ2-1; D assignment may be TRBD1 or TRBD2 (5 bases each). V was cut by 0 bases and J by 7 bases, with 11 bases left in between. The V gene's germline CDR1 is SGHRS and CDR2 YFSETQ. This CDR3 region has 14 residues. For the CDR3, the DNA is TGCGCCAGCAGCTTGGCCCAGTGGGGGAATGAGCAGTTCTTC. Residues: CASSLAQWGNEQFF.